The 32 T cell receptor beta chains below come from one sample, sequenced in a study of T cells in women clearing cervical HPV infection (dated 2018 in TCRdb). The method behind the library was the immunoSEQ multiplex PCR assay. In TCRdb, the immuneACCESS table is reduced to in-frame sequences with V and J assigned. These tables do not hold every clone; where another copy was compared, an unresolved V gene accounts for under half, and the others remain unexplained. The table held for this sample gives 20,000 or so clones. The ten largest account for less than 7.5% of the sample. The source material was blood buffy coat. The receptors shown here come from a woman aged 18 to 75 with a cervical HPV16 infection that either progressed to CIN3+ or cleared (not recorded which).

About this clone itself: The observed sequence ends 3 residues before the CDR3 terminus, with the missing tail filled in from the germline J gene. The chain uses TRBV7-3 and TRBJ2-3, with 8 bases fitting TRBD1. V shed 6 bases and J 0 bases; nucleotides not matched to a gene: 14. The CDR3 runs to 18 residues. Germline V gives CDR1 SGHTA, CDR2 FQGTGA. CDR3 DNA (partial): TGTGCCAGCAGTCTTACCTTAACCGGGACAGGTAGCACAGATACG. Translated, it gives CASSLTLTGTGSTDT. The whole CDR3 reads CASSLTLTGTGSTDTQYF.

CDR3 in amino acids: CAIRGDRVSPLHF. Partial CDR3 DNA: TGTGCCATCAGGGGGGACAGAGTTTCACCC. The chain uses TRBV10-3 and TRBJ1-6; TRBD1 matches at 7 bases. The CDR3 extends 3 residues past the end of the read, so its final part is completed from the germline J gene. Trimming at V came to 6 bases and at J to 9 bases, leaving 5 bases not matched to a gene. The CDR3 covers 13 residues. Germline CDR1 ENHRY, CDR2 SYGVKD.

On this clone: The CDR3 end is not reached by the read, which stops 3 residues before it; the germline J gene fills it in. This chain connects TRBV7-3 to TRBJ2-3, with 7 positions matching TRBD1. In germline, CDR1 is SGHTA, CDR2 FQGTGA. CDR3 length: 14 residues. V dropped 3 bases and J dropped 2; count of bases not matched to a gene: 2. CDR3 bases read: TGTGCCAGCAGCTTGACAGGGCCCACAGATACG. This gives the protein CASSLTGPTDT. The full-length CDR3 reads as CASSLTGPTDTQYF.

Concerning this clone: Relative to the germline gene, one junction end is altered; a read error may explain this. The sequenced part of the CDR3 DNA is TGTTCCAGCAGCCCTGGGCAGACCTACGAG. Translating gives CSSSPGQTYE. The whole CDR3 sequence reads CSSSPGQTYEQYF. The chain employs TRBV7-9 and TRBJ2-7; D call uncertain. The sequenced fragment ends 3 residues before the CDR3 boundary, so the rest is inferred from the germline J gene. Germline-derived CDR1 and CDR2 are SEHNR and FQNEAQ (reference sequence). CDR3 length equals 13 residues. The full variable domain, with the rest looked up from reference TRBV7-9 and TRBJ2-7, is DTGVSQNPRHKITKRGQNVTFRCDPISEHNRLYWYRQTLGQGPEFLTYFQNEAQLEKSRLLSDRFSAERPKGSFSTLEIQRTEQGDSAMYLCSSSPGQTYEQYFGPGTRLTVT.

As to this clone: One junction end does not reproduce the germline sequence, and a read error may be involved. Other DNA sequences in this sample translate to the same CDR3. CDR3 amino acids: CASSYETEAGELFF. The DNA read from the CDR3 is TGTGCCAGCAGTTACGAGACAGAGGCCGGTGAG. This chain connects TRBV6-2 or TRBV6-3 to TRBJ2-2, with D possibly being TRBD1 (5 bases). Read sequence stops 3 residues before the CDR3 end, and the germline J gene provides the missing end. Germline V gene sequence: CDR1 MNHEY, CDR2 SVGEGT. The CDR3 is made up of 14 amino acids.

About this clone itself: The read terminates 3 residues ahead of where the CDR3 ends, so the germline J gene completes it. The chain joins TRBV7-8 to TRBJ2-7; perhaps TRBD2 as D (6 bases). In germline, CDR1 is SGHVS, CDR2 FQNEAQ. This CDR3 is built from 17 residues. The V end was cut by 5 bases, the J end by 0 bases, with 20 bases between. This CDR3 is CASSRPSFGGISYEQYF. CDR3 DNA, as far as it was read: TGTGCCAGCAGCCGACCCTCTTTCGGGGGAATCTCCTACGAG. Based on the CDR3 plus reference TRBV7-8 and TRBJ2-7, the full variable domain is GAGVSQSPRYKVAKRGQDVALRCDPISGHVSLFWYQQALGQGPEFLTYFQNEAQLDKSGLPSDRFFAERPEGSVSTLKIQRTQQEDSAVYLCASSRPSFGGISYEQYFGPGTRLTVT.

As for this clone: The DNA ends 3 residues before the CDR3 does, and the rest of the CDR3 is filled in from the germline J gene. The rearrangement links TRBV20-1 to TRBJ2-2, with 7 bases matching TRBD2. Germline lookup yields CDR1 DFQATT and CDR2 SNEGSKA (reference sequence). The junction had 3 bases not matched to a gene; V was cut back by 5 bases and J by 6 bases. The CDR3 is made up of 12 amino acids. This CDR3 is CSARREPGELFF. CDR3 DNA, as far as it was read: TGCAGTGCTCGGCGGGAGCCCGGGGAG.

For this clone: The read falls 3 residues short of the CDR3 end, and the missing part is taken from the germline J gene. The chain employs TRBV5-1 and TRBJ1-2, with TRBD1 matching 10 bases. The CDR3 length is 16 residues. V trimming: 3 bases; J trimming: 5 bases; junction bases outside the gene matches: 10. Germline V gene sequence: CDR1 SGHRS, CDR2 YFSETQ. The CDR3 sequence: CASSSGDRGKGYGYTF. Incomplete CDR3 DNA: TGCGCCAGCAGCTCGGGGGACAGGGGTAAGGGATATGGC. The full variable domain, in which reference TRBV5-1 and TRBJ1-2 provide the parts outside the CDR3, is KAGVTQTPRYLIKTRGQQVTLSCSPISGHRSVSWYQQTPGQGLQFLFEYFSETQRNKGNFPGRFSGRQFSNSRSEMNVSTLELGDSALYLCASSSGDRGKGYGYTFGSGTRLTVV.

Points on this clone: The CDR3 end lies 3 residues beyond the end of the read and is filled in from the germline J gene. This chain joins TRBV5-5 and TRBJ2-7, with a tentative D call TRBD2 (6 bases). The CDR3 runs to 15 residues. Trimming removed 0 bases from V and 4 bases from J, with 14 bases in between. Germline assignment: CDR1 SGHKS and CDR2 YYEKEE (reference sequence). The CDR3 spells CASSLARVSGYEQYF. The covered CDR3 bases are TGTGCCAGCAGCTTGGCCAGGGTTAGCGGATACGAG.

CDR3 residues: CASSLNGGSNEKLFF. Incomplete CDR3 DNA: TGCGCCAGCAGCTTGAACGGAGGGTCTAATGAAAAA. V is TRBV5-1 and J is TRBJ1-4, with no clear D. The CDR3 end is not reached by the read, which stops 3 residues before it; the germline J gene fills it in. In germline, CDR1 is SGHRS, CDR2 YFSETQ. The CDR3 loop spans 15 amino acids. Trimming stripped 1 base from V and 3 bases from J, with 10 bases between.

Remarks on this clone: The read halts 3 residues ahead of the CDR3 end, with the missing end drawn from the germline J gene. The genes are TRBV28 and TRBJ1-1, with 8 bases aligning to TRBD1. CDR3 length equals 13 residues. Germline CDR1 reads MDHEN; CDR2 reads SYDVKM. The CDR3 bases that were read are TGTGCCAGCAGTTTATCAGGGGGCGCCGAG. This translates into CASSLSGGAE. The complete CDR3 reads CASSLSGGAEAFF.

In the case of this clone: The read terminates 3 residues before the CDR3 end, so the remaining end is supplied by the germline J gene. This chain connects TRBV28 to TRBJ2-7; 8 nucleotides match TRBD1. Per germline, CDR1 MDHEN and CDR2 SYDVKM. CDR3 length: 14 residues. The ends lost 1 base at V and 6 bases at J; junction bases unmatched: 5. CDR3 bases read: TGTGCCAGCAGTTTATTACAGGGGGGCATCGAG. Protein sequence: CASSLLQGGIE. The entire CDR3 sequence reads CASSLLQGGIEQYF.

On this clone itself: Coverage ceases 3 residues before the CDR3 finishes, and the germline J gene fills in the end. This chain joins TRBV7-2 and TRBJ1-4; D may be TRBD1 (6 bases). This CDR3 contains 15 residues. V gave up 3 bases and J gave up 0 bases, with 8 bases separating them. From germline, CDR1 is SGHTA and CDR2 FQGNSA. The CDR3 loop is CASSFGGATNEKLFF. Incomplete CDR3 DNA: TGTGCCAGCAGCTTTGGGGGCGCAACTAATGAAAAA.

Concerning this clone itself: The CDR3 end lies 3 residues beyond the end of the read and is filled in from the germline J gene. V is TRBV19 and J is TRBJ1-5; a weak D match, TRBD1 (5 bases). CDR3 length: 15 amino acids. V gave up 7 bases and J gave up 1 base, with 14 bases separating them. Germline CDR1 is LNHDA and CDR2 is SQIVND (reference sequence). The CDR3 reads CASTAAGQSNQPQHF. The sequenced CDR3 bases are TGTGCCAGTACCGCCGCAGGGCAAAGCAATCAGCCC.

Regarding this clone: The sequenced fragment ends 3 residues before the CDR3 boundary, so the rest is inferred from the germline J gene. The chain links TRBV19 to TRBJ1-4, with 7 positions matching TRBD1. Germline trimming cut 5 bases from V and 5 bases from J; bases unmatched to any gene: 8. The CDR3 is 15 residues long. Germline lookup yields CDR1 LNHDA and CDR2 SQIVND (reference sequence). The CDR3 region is CASSSRDRRNEKLFF. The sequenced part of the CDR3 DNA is TGTGCCAGTAGTTCAAGGGACAGAAGGAATGAAAAA.

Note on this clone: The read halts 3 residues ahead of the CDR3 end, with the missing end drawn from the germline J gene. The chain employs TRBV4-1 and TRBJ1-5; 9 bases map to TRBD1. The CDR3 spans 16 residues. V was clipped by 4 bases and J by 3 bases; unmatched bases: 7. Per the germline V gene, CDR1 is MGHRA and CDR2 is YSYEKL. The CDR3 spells CASSPYRGLVNQPQHF. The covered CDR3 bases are TGCGCCAGCAGCCCGTACAGGGGGCTGGTCAATCAGCCC.

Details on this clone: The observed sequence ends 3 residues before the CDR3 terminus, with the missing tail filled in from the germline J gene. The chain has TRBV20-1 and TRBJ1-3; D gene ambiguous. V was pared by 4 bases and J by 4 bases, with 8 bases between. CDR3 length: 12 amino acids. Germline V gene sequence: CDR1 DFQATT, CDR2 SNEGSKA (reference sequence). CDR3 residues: CSAKGPGNTIYF. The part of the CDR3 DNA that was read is TGCAGTGCTAAGGGTCCCGGAAACACC.

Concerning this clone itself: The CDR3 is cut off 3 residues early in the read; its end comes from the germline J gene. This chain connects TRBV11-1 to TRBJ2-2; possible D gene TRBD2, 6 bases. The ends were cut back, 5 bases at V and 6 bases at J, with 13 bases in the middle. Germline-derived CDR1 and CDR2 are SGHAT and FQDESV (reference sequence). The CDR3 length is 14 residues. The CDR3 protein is CASSRRQRAGELFF. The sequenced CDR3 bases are TGTGCCAGCAGCCGTCGGCAGCGGGCCGGGGAG.

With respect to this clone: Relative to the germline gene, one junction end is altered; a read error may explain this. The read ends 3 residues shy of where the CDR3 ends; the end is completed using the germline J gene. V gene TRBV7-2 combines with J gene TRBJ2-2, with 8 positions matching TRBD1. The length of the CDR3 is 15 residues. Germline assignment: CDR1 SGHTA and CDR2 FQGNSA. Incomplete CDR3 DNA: TGTGCCAGCAGCCAAGGGACAGGCTTTACCGTGGAG. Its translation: CASSQGTGFTVE. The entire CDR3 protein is CASSQGTGFTVELFF.

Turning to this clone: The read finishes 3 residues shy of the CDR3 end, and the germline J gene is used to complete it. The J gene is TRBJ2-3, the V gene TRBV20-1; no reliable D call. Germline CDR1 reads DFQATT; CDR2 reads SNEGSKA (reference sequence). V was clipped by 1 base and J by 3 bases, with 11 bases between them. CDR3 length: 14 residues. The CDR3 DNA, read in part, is TGCAGTGCTAGAGGATACGGCGGAACAGATACG. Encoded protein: CSARGYGGTDT. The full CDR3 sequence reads CSARGYGGTDTQYF.

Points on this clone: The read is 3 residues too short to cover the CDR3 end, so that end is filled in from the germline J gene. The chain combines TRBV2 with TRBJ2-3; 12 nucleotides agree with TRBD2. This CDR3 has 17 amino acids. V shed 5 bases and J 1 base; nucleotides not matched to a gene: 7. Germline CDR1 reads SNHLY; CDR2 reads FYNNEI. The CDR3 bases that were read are TGTGCCAGCAGTAACCTAGCGGGAGGGCTCCGCACAGATACG. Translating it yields CASSNLAGGLRTDT. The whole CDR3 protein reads CASSNLAGGLRTDTQYF.

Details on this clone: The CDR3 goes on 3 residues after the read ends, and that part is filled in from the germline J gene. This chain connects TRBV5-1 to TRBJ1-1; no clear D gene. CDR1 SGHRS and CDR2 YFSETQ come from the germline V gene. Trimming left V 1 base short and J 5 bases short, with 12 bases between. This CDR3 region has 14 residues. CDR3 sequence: CASSLKARKTEAFF. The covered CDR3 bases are TGCGCCAGCAGCTTGAAGGCTAGGAAGACTGAA.

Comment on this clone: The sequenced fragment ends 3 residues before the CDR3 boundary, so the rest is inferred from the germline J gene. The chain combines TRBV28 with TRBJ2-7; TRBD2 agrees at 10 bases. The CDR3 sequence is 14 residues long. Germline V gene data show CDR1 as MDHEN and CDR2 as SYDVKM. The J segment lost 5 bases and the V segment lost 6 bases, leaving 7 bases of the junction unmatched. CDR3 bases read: TGTGCCAGCAGCGATGGACTAGCGGACAACGAG. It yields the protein CASSDGLADNE. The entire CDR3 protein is CASSDGLADNEQYF.

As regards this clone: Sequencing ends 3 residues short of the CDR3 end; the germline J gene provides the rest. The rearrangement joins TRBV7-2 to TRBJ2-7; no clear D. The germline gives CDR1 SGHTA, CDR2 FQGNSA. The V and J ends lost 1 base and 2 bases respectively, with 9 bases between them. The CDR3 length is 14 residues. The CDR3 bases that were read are TGTGCCAGCAGCTTAGGTCCAGGAACCTACGAG. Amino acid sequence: CASSLGPGTYE. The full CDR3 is CASSLGPGTYEQYF.

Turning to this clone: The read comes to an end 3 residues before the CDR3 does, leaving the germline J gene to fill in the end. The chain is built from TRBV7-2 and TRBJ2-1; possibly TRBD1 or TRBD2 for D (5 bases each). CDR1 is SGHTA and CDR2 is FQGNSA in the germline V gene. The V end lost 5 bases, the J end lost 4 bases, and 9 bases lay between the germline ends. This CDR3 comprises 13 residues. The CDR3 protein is CASSLRGYNEQFF. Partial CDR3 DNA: TGTGCCAGCAGCCTGAGGGGTTACAATGAG.

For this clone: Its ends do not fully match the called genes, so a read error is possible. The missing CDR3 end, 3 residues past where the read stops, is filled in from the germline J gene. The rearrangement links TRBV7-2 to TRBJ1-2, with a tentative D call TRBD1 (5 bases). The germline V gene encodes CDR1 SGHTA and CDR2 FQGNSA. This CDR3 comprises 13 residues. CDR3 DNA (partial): TGTGCCAGCAGCGTACGGGGGGTGTATGAC. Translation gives CASSVRGVYD. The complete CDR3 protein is CASSVRGVYDYTF. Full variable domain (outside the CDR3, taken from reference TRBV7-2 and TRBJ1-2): GAGVSQSPSNKVTEKGKDVELRCDPISGHTALYWYRQSLGQGLEFLIYFQGNSAPDKSGLPSDRFSAERTGGSVSTLTIQRTQQEDSAVYLCASSVRGVYDYTFGSGTRLTVV.

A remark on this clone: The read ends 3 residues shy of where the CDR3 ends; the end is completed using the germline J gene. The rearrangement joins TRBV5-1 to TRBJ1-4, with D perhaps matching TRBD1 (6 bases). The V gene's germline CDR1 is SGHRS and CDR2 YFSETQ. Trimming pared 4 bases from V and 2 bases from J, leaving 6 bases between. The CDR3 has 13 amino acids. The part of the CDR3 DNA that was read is TGCGCCAGCAGCGACAGGACTAATGAAAAA. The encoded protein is CASSDRTNEK. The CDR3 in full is CASSDRTNEKLFF.

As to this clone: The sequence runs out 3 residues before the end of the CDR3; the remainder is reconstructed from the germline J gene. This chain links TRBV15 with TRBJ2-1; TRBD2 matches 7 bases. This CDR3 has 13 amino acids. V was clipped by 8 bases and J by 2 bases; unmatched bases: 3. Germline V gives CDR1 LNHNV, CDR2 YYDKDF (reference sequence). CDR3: CATGRETYNEQFF. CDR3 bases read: TGTGCCACCGGGCGGGAGACCTACAATGAG.

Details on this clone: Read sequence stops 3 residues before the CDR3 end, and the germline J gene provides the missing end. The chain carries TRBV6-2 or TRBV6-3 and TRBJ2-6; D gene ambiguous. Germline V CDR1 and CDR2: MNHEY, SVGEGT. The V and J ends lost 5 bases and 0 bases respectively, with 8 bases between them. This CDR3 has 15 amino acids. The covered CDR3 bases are TGTGCCAGCAGTCCGGTTGTCTCTGGGGCCAACGTC. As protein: CASSPVVSGANV. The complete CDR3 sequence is CASSPVVSGANVLTF.

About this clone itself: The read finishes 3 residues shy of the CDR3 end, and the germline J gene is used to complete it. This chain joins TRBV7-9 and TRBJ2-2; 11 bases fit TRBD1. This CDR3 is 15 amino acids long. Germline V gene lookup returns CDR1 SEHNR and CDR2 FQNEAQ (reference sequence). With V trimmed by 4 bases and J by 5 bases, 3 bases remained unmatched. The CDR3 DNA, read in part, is TGTGCCAGCAGCTCCGGACAGGGGGCGACCGGGGAG. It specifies CASSSGQGATGE. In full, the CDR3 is CASSSGQGATGELFF. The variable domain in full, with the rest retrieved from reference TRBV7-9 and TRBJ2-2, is DTGVSQNPRHKITKRGQNVTFRCDPISEHNRLYWYRQTLGQGPEFLTYFQNEAQLEKSRLLSDRFSAERPKGSFSTLEIQRTEQGDSAMYLCASSSGQGATGELFFGEGSRLTVL.

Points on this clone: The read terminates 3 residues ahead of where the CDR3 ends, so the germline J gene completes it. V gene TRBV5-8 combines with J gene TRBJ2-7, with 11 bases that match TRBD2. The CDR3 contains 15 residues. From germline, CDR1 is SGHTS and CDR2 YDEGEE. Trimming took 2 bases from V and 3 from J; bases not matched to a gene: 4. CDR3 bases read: TGTGCCAGCAGCTTCGGACTAGCGGGCTTCTACGAG. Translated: CASSFGLAGFYE. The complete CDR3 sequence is CASSFGLAGFYEQYF.

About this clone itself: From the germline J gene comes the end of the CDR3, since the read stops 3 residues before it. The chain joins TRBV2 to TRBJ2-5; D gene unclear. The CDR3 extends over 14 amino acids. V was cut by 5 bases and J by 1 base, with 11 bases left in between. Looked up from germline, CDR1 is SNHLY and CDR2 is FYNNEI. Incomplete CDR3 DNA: TGTGCCAGCAGTCCAACTGGTTTCCAAGAGACC. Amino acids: CASSPTGFQET. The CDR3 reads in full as CASSPTGFQETQYF.